This is a list of T cell receptor beta chains from one sample in a study of prognosis after radiotherapy for stage I lung cancer. MiXCR was run by TCRdb on the multiplex PCR reads, yielding one entry per CDR3 protein. The table lists nearly 20,000 distinct CDR3 sequences, about 27% of them singletons. The sequencing here drew on PBMCs, taken before or after stereotactic body radiation therapy (not recorded which). The origin of the receptors is a donor aged 50 or older with non-small cell lung cancer. CDR3s include the opening cysteine and the closing phenylalanine or tryptophan. The D gene is left open where the match is weak. Size is omitted from some rows. Given values are once, few, many or a class for expanded clones.

TRBD2	TRBV5-1	many	TRBJ2-1	TGCGCCAGCAGCCAGACTAGCGGGAGCCTTATTGAGCAGTTCTTC	CASSQTSGSLIEQFF
TRBD1	TRBV19	.	TRBJ2-6	TGTGCCAGTAGTATGAGGGACAGGGTTGTCGGGGCCAACGTCCTGACTTTC	CASSMRDRVVGANVLTF
.	TRBV7-9	.	TRBJ1-3	TGTGCCAGTAGCAAGTGGGCCCTCTCTGGAAACACCATATATTTT	CASSKWALSGNTIYF
TRBD1	TRBV5-4	.	TRBJ2-5	TGTGCCAGCAGCTTGGCCGTAGGACAGGGCCAAGAGACCCAGTACTTC	CASSLAVGQGQETQYF
TRBD2	TRBV20-1	many	TRBJ2-3	TGCAGTGCCCTAGATCTAGCGGGAAGCGCAGATACGCAGTATTTT	CSALDLAGSADTQYF
TRBD1	TRBV5-8	many	TRBJ1-4	TGTGCCAGCAGCCAGGACAGGGCGCTCGAAAAACTGTTTTTT	CASSQDRALEKLFF
TRBD2	TRBV18	many	TRBJ2-1	TGTGCCAGCTCCCCTAGACTAGCGGGAGGTGAGCAGTTCTTC	CASSPRLAGGEQFF
.	TRBV27	many	TRBJ2-7	TGTGCCAGCAGTTTGCTCCCCAGTTCAGGGAGCTCCTACGAGCAGTACTTC	CASSLLPSSGSSYEQYF
.	TRBV18	.	TRBJ2-1	TGTGCCAGCTCACCGCAGCCCGTGGCGAGGAATGAGCACTTCTTC	CASSPQPVARNEHFF
.	TRBV7-9	many	TRBJ1-5	TGTGCCAGCAGCTCTAGGAGTCAGCCCCAGCATTTT	CASSSRSQPQHF
TRBD1	TRBV29-1	many	TRBJ1-4	TGCAGCGTTCGGGACAGGGCAGCAACTAATGAAAAACTGTTTTTT	CSVRDRAATNEKLFF
.	TRBV24-1	.	TRBJ1-2	TGTGCCAACAGTGACCCCCAGGGGATCTATGGCTACACCTTC	CANSDPQGIYGYTF
.	TRBV7-8	many	TRBJ1-1	TGTGCCAGCGACTTAGTGGGTAAAATGAACACTGAAGCTTTCTTT	CASDLVGKMNTEAFF
TRBD1	TRBV19	many	TRBJ1-2	TGTGCCAGTAGCCCCCTGTTTATCGACAGGGGAATTTATGGCTACACCTTC	CASSPLFIDRGIYGYTF
.	TRBV27	many	TRBJ2-1	TGTGCCAGCAACGTAGGGGGAGGGTACAATGAGCAGTTCTTC	CASNVGGGYNEQFF
.	TRBV7-9	many	TRBJ1-6	TGTGCCAGCAGCCCCGTGACGGCGAGCTCCTATAATTCACCCCTCCACTTT	CASSPVTASSYNSPLHF
.	TRBV27	.	TRBJ2-1	TGTGCCAGTAGTGTGCTCCCCGCGGGGGAGCAGTTCTTC	CASSVLPAGEQFF
.	TRBV4-1	.	TRBJ1-6	TGCGCCAGCAGCCAACCTACCCAGGGGAAGTGCTCACCCCTCCACTTT	CASSQPTQGKCSPLHF
.	TRBV2	many	TRBJ2-3	TGTGCCGGAAAAGGACAGCACACAGATACGCAGTATTTT	CAGKGQHTDTQYF
.	TRBV4-1	.	TRBJ1-6	TGCGCCAGCAACCAACTTCACAGAGCCGCAAATTCACCCCTCCACTTT	CASNQLHRAANSPLHF
.	TRBV13	many	TRBJ1-5	TGTGCCAGCAGCTTAGGAGGGCAGCCCCAGCATTTT	CASSLGGQPQHF
TRBD2	TRBV20-1	large	TRBJ2-1	TGCAGTGCCGTATTACTAGCGGGAGAATCCAATGAGCAGTTCTTC	CSAVLLAGESNEQFF
.	TRBV6-1	.	TRBJ1-5	TGTGCCAGCAGAGACAGGACCGGTCAGCCCCAGCACTTT	CASRDRTGQPQHF
.	TRBV5-1	many	TRBJ2-5	TGCGCCAGCAGGCGGGAAGAGACCCAGTACTTC	CASRREETQYF
.	TRBV11-2	many	TRBJ1-2	TGTGCCAGCAGCTTAGGGGGGGGGGCGCTTGGCTACACCTTC	CASSLGGGALGYTF
.	TRBV20-1	many	TRBJ2-7	TGCAGTGCTAGAGAAGGTAGCTACGAGCAGTACTTC	CSAREGSYEQYF
TRBD1	TRBV30	many	TRBJ2-7	TGTGCCTGGAGTGGCGACAGGGGTGAATACGAGCAGTACTTC	CAWSGDRGEYEQYF
.	TRBV20-1	many	TRBJ2-3	TGCAGTGCATGGATCCGGGGCACAGATACGCAGTATTTT	CSAWIRGTDTQYF
.	TRBV20-1	many	TRBJ2-1	TGCAGTGCTCCGACGCGGAGGTGGCAGTACAATGAGCAGTTCTTC	CSAPTRRWQYNEQFF
.	TRBV7-6	many	TRBJ2-3	TGTGCCAGCAGCTTAGAGGCCAGGGGGGCCACAGATACGCAGTATTTT	CASSLEARGATDTQYF
.	TRBV27	many	TRBJ2-1	TGTGCCAGCAGTAACCGGGACCAAAGCCCGCATTTCTTC	CASSNRDQSPHFF
TRBD1	TRBV5-1	many	TRBJ1-5	TGCGCCAGCAGCACCGGGACAGGGTATCAGCCCCAGCATTTT	CASSTGTGYQPQHF
.	TRBV7-2	many	TRBJ2-7	TGTGCCAGCAGCTTATTTTTGGCATCCTACGAGCAGTACTTC	CASSLFLASYEQYF
TRBD2	TRBV5-4	many	TRBJ2-3	TGTGCCAGCAGCTCGGTCCCGGGACTAGGGCCAGATACGCAGTATTTT	CASSSVPGLGPDTQYF
.	TRBV12-3/TRBV12-4	many	TRBJ1-5	TGTGCCAGTGCGGGGGGGGTAGGAAATCAGCCCCAGCATTTT	CASAGGVGNQPQHF
.	TRBV13	many	TRBJ2-1	TGTGCCAGCAGCCCCCCTACGGGAAGACTTGACAATGAGCAGTTCTTC	CASSPPTGRLDNEQFF
.	TRBV18	many	TRBJ1-3	TGTGCCAGCTCCGAAAGTCCCCCAGGGTCTGGAAACACCATATATTTT	CASSESPPGSGNTIYF
.	TRBV30	many	TRBJ1-5	TGTGCCTGGAGTCCGGGGGGAAATAGCAATCAGCCCCAGCATTTT	CAWSPGGNSNQPQHF
TRBD2	TRBV7-2	many	TRBJ2-5	TGTGCCAGCAGCTCCATAGCGGGAGGGCGAGGGGAGACCCAGTACTTC	CASSSIAGGRGETQYF
.	TRBV19	many	TRBJ2-2	TGTGCCAGTAGGACGGGACTCCCTCTCACCGGGGAGCTGTTTTTT	CASRTGLPLTGELFF
.	TRBV7-9	.	TRBJ1-3	TGTGCCGGCAGCCACTACATCGTGTCTGGAAACACCATATATTTT	CAGSHYIVSGNTIYF
.	TRBV7-2	many	TRBJ2-1	TGTGCCAGCAGCTTATTGGTGGGCAATGAGCAGTTCTTC	CASSLLVGNEQFF
TRBD2	TRBV4-1	many	TRBJ2-1	TGCGCCAGCAGCCAAGGGGCTAGCGGGAGGAATGAGCAGTTCTTC	CASSQGASGRNEQFF
.	TRBV5-1	medium-sized	TRBJ2-6	TGCGCCAGCAGCTTGGGACCGACCTCTGGGGCCAACGTCCTGACTTTC	CASSLGPTSGANVLTF
.	TRBV10-2	many	TRBJ1-2	TGCGCCAGCAGTGAGCAGAGAAACTATGGCTACACCTTC	CASSEQRNYGYTF
TRBD1	TRBV5-4	few	TRBJ2-7	TGTGCCAGCAGCTTGGGTGGGGACAGGGCAGGCGAGCAGTACTTC	CASSLGGDRAGEQYF
.	TRBV20-1	many	TRBJ2-2	TGCAGTGCCGTCGACCCAGGAAGGACCGGGGAGCTGTTTTTT	CSAVDPGRTGELFF
.	TRBV20-1	many	TRBJ2-3	TGCAGTGCTAGAGATCTCAGGGGACCGTCCACAGATACGCAGTATTTT	CSARDLRGPSTDTQYF
.	TRBV4-1	many	TRBJ1-4	TGCGCCAGCAGCCTCCTGAGCGGACAGAATGAAAAACTGTTTTTT	CASSLLSGQNEKLFF
TRBD2	TRBV11-2	many	TRBJ2-2	TGTGCCAGCAGCCCCCGTTTCAGCGGGGGCACCGGGGAGCTGTTTTTT	CASSPRFSGGTGELFF
.	TRBV15	many	TRBJ1-3	TGTGCCACCAGCCCTCGGGGGGCTGCTGGAAACACCATATATTTT	CATSPRGAAGNTIYF
TRBD2	TRBV5-1	many	TRBJ2-5	TGCGCCAGCAGGTCTAGCGGGAGCCAAGGGGAGACCCAGTACTTC	CASRSSGSQGETQYF
.	TRBV6-5	many	TRBJ1-1	TGTGCCAGCAGTTACCAGGGTACGATGAACACTGAAGCTTTCTTT	CASSYQGTMNTEAFF
.	TRBV12-3/TRBV12-4	many	TRBJ1-5	TGTGCCAGCAAGTTGGGTGTCCAGCCCCAGCATTTT	CASKLGVQPQHF
.	TRBV29-1	many	TRBJ2-1	TGCAGCGTTGAACGGCGGAGTAGCATGTCCTACAATGAGCAGTTCTTC	CSVERRSSMSYNEQFF